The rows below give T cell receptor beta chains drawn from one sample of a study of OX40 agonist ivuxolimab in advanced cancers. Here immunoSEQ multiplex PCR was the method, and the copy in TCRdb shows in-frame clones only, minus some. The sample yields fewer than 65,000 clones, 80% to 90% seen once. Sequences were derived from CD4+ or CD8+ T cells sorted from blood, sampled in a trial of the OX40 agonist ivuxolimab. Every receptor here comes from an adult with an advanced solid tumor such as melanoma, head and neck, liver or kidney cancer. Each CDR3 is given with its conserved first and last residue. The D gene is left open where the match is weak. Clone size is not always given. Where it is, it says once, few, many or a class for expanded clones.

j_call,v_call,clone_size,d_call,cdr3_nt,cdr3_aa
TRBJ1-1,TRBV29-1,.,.,TGCAGCGTTGATTTTGGGGAGAACACTGAAGCTTTCTTT,CSVDFGENTEAFF
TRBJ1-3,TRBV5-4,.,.,TGTGCCAGCAGCTTACAGGGAGGAGGAAACACCATATATTTT,CASSLQGGGNTIYF
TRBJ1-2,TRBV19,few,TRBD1,TGTGCCAGTAGTAAACCCACAGGGGTTAACTATGGCTACACCTTC,CASSKPTGVNYGYTF
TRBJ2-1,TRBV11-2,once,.,TGTGCCAGCAGCTTAGATTTCGGGGATGAGCAGTTCTTC,CASSLDFGDEQFF
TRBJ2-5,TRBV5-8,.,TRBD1,TGTGCCAGCAGCTTGGCAGGGGGCAGAGAGACCCAGTACTTC,CASSLAGGRETQYF
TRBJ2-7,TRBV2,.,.,TGTGCCAGCAAGACTGACTCCTACGAGCAGTACTTC,CASKTDSYEQYF
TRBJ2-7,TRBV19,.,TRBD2,TGTGCCAGTAGTATGGGACTAGCGGGTGGTTTCGGAAACGAGCAGTACTTC,CASSMGLAGGFGNEQYF
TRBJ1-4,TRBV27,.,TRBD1,TGTGCCAGCAGTTTATCCGGGACAGGGGGCGGTCGCGTTGAAAAACTGTTTTTT,CASSLSGTGGGRVEKLFF
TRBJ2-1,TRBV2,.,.,TGTGCCAGCAGTGTAAGACGGAGCTACAATGAGCAGTTCTTC,CASSVRRSYNEQFF
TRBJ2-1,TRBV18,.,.,TGTGCCAGCTCTCTTCAAGAACCCTCCTACAATGAGCAGTTCTTC,CASSLQEPSYNEQFF
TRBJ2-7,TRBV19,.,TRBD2,TGTGCCAGTAGCCGGACTAGCGGGAGTACCTACGAGCAGTACTTC,CASSRTSGSTYEQYF
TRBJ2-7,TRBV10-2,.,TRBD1,TGCGCCAGCTCTTCCCGGGAACAGGGGCCCTACGAGCAGTACTTC,CASSSREQGPYEQYF
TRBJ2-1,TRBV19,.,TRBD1,TGTGCCAGTAGTCCGGAAGCCGGGACAGGGACTCCAAGCTCCTACAATGAGCAGTTCTTC,CASSPEAGTGTPSSYNEQFF
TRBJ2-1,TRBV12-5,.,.,TGTGCTAGTGCCAAAAAAAACGACTTCAATGAGCAGTTCTTC,CASAKKNDFNEQFF
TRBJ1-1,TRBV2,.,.,TGTGCCAGCGCCACTGGGGGTATCACTGAAGCTTTCTTT,CASATGGITEAFF
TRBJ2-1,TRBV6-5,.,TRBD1,TGTGCCAGCAGTCCGACAGGGCCCGTGTTGGAGCAGTTCTTC,CASSPTGPVLEQFF
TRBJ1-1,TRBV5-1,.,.,TGCGCCAGCAGCTTGGACAGGTTTGAAGCTTTCTTT,CASSLDRFEAFF
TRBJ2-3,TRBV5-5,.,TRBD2,TGTGCCAGCAGCTTCTTCGGGACTAGAGGCACAGATACGCAGTATTTT,CASSFFGTRGTDTQYF
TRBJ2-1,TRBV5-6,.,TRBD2,TGTGCCAGCAGCTTGGTAGGGACTAGCGCTTACAATGAGCAGTTCTTC,CASSLVGTSAYNEQFF
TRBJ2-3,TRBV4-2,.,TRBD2,TGTGCCAGCAGCCAAGATCCCACTAGCGGGAGCCCTAGGGGAGATACGCAGTATTTT,CASSQDPTSGSPRGDTQYF